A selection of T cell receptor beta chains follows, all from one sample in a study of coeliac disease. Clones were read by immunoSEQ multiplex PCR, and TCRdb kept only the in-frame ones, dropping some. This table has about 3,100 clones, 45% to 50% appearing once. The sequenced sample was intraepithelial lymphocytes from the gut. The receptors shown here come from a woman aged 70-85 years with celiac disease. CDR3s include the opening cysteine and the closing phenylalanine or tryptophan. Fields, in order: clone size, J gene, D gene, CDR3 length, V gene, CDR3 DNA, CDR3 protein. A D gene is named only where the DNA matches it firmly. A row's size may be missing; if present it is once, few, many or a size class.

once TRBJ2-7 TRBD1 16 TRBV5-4 TGTGCCAGCAGTAAAGGACAGGGGGCCCCGGGGTACGAGCAGTACTTC CASSKGQGAPGYEQYF
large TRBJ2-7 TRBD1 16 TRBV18 TGTGCCAGCTCACCCTTAGACAGGGGTTTCACCTACGAGCAGTACTTC CASSPLDRGFTYEQYF
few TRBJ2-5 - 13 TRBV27 TGTGCCAGCAGTTTCGGGGTAGCGGAGACCCAGTACTTC CASSFGVAETQYF
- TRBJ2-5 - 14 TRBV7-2 TGTGCCAGCAGCTTAGGTCTCGTCCAAGAGACCCAGTACTTC CASSLGLVQETQYF
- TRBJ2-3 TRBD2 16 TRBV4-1 TGCGCCAGCAGCCAAGCTGGACTAGCTAGCACAGATACGCAGTATTTT CASSQAGLASTDTQYF
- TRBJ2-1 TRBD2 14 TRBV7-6 TGTGCCAGCAGCGCTAGCGGGGGGGCTCGAGAGCAGTTCTTC CASSASGGAREQFF
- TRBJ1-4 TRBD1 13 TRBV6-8 TGTGCCAGCAGAAGGACAGGGTTTGAAAAACTGTTTTTT CASRRTGFEKLFF
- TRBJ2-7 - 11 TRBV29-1 TGCAGCGCGCGACTGTCCTACGAGCAGTACTTC CSARLSYEQYF
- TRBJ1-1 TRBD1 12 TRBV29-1 TGCAGCGGGGGACAGGGGCAGACTGAAGCTTTCTTT CSGGQGQTEAFF
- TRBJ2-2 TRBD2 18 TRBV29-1 TGCAGCGTTGAATACCCAGCGGGGGGGGTTACGAACACCGGGGAGCTGTTTTTT CSVEYPAGGVTNTGELFF
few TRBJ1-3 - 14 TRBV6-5 TGTGCCAGCAGCTTCGGAGGCGCTGGAAACACCATATATTTT CASSFGGAGNTIYF
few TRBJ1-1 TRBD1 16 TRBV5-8 TGTGCCAGCAGCCTGGGACAGGGGGTTTGGGGCACTGAAGCTTTCTTT CASSLGQGVWGTEAFF
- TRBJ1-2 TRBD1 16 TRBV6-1 TGTGCCATCAGTGAGACGACAGGGGGCCGATACTATGGCTACACCTTC CAISETTGGRYYGYTF
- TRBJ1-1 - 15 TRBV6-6 TGTGCCAGCAGCCTGGGAGGGCTGGGGAACACTGAAGCTTTCTTT CASSLGGLGNTEAFF
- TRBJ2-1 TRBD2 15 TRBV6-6 TGTGCCAGCAGTTACTCCGGGACTAGGGGCAATGAGCAGTTCTTC CASSYSGTRGNEQFF
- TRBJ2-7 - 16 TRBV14 TGTGCCAGCAGCCAATGGCCGGGTCCTACACCCTACGAGCAGTACTTC CASSQWPGPTPYEQYF
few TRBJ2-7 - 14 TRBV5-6 TGTGCCAGCAGCTTGGAACAGATGGACTACGAGCAGTACTTC CASSLEQMDYEQYF
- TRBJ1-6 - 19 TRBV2 TGTGCCAGCAGGGCGGGGATCTGGGCCCGCGTCGAGGCGACTTCACCCCTCCACTTT CASRAGIWARVEATSPLHF
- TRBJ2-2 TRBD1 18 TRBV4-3 TGCGCCAGCAGCTCGCATCCTCCCCGACAGGGGAACACCGGGGAGCTGTTTTTT CASSSHPPRQGNTGELFF
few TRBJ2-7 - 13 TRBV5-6 TGTGCCAGCAGCTTAGACCTGAGGTACGAGCAGTACTTC CASSLDLRYEQYF
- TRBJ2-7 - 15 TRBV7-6 TGTGCCAGCAGCTTAGGAGGAGGTGGGTTTTACGAGCAGTACTTC CASSLGGGGFYEQYF
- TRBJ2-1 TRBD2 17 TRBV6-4 TGTGCCAGCAGTCGTGATCCGGGACTAGCGGGGGGATACGAGCAGTTCTTC CASSRDPGLAGGYEQFF
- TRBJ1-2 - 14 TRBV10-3 TGTGCCATCAGTGAGTCGCGGCGTAACTATGGCTACACCTTC CAISESRRNYGYTF
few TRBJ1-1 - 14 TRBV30 TGTGCCTGGTCCGGCCGGACAGCTAAGACTGAAGCTTTCTTT CAWSGRTAKTEAFF
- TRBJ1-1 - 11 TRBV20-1 TGCAGTGCTAGAGAATCCAGTGAAGCTTTCTTT CSARESSEAFF
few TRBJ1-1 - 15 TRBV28 TGTGCCAGCTCACCGATCGGACTGCCGAACACTGAAGCTTTCTTT CASSPIGLPNTEAFF
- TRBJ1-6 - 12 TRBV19 TGTGCCAGTAGTATAGGAGGGTCACCCCTCCACTTT CASSIGGSPLHF
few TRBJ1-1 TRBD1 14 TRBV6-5 TGTGCCAGCAGTTTGGGGACAGGGAACACTGAAGCTTTCTTT CASSLGTGNTEAFF
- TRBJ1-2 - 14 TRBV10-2 TGCGCCAGCAGTGTGGAGACGTTCGGAAAGGGCTACACCTTC CASSVETFGKGYTF
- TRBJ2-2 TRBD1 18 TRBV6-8 TGTGCCAGCAGTTACAAAGGACAGGGGTATCTTAACACCGGGGAGCTGTTTTTT CASSYKGQGYLNTGELFF
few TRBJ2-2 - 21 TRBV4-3 TGCGCCAGCAGCCAAGATCCGGGGTTGCGGGGGACCCTCGGGGGCGACGGGGAGCTGTTTTTT CASSQDPGLRGTLGGDGELFF
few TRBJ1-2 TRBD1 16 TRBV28 TGTGCCAGCAGTAGCATTCGGGACAGGGCTAACTATGGCTACACCTTC CASSSIRDRANYGYTF
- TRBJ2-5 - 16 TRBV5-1 TGCGCCAGCAGCTGGGGTAGCGGAGGCTCCGGAGAGACCCAGTACTTC CASSWGSGGSGETQYF
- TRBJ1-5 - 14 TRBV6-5 TGTGCCAGCAGTACTGGGGGCGGCAATCAGCCCCAGCATTTT CASSTGGGNQPQHF
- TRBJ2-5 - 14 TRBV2 TGTGCCAGTGGAAGAGGGCTACTCCAAGAGACCCAGTACTTC CASGRGLLQETQYF
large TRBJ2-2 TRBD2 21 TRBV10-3 TGTGCCATCAGTGTCCGATATCCGGGACTAGCGGGGGAGACGAACACCGGGGAGCTGTTTTTT CAISVRYPGLAGETNTGELFF
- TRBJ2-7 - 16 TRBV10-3 TGTGCCAGCAGTGAACCCCAAGGACAGAGGATCTACGAGCAGTACTTC CASSEPQGQRIYEQYF
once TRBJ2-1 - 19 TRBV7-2 TGTGCCAGCAGCTTAACTGGACAGAACTTAAAACTCTCCTACAATGAGCAGTTCTTC CASSLTGQNLKLSYNEQFF
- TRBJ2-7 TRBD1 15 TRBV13 TGTGCCAGCAGCAACATCCGGGACAGTTCCTACGAGCAGTACTTC CASSNIRDSSYEQYF
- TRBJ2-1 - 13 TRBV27 TGTGCCAGCAGTTTCTCCAGCTACAATGAGCAGTTCTTC CASSFSSYNEQFF